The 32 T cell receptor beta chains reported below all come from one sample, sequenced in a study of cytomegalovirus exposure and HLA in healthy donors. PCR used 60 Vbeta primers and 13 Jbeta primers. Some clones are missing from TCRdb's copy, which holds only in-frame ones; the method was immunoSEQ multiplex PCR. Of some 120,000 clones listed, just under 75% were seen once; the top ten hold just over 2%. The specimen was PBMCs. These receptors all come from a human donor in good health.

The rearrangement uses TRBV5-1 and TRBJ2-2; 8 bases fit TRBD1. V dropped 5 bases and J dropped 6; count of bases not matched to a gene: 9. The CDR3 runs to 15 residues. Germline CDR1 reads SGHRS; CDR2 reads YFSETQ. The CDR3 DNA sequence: TGCGCCAGCAGACGTGGACAGGGAACAGCCGGGGAGCTGTTTTTT. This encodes CASRRGQGTAGELFF.

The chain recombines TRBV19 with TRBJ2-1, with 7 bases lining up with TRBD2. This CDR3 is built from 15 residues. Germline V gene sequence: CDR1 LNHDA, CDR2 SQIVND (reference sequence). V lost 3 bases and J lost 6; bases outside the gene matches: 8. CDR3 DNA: TGTGCCAGTAGTATTGTGGCTAGCGGACCCAATGAGCAGTTCTTC. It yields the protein CASSIVASGPNEQFF.

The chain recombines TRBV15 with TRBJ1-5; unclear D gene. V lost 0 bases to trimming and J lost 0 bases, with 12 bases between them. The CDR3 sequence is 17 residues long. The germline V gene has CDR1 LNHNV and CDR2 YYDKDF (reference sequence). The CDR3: CATSRDLRTYSNQPQHF. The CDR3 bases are TGTGCCACCAGCAGAGATCTGAGAACGTATAGCAATCAGCCCCAGCATTTT.

The CDR3 loop reads CASNTRDSYQPQHF. The CDR3 coding sequence is TGTGCCAGCAATACCCGGGACAGTTATCAGCCCCAGCATTTT. The genes are TRBV28 and TRBJ1-5, with 7 bases aligning to TRBD1. J gave up 5 bases and V 7 bases, and 8 bases lay outside the gene matches. The CDR3 totals 14 residues. CDR1 and CDR2 (germline): MDHEN, SYDVKM.

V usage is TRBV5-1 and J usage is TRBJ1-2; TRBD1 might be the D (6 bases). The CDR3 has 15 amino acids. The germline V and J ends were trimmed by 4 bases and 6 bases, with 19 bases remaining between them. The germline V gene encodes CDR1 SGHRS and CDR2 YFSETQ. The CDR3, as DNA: TGCGCCAGCAGCCCGTCCGCAGGGGAGTGGGATGGCTACACCTTC. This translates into CASSPSAGEWDGYTF.

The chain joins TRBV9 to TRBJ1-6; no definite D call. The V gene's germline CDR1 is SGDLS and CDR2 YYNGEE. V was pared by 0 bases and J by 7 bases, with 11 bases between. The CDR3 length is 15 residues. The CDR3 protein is CASSVDPTGNSPLHF. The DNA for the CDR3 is TGTGCCAGCAGCGTAGATCCCACGGGGAATTCACCCCTCCACTTT.

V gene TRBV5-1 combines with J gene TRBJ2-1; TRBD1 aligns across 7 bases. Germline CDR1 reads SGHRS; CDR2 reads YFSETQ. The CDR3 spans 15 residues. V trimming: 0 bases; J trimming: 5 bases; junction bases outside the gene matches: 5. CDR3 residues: CASSLAGQEDNEQFF. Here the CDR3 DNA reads TGCGCCAGCAGCTTGGCCGGACAGGAGGACAATGAGCAGTTCTTC.

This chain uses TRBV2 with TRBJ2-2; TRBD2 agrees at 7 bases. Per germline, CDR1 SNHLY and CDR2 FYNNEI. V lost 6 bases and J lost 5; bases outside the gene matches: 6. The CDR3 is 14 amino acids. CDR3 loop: CASSSGTTTGELFF. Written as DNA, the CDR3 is TGTGCCAGCAGCTCCGGGACTACAACCGGGGAGCTGTTTTTT.

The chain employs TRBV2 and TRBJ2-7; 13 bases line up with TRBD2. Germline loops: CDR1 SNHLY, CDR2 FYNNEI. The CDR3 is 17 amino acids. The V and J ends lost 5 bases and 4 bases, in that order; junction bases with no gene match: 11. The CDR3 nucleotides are TGTGCCAGCAGTCCCGTCACTAGCGGGAGGGGAAAATACGAGCAGTACTTC. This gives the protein CASSPVTSGRGKYEQYF.

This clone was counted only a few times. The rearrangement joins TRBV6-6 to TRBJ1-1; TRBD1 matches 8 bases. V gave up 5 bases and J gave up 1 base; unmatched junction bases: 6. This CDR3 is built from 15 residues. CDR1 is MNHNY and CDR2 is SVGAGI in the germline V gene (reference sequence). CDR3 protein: CASSNLGQGNTEAFF. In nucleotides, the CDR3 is TGTGCCAGCAGTAATCTCGGACAGGGGAACACTGAAGCTTTCTTT.

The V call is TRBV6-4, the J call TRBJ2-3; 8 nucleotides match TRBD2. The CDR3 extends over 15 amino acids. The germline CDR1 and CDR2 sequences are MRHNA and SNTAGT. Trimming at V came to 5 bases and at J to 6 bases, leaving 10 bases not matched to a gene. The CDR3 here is CASSRSAGGGDTQYF. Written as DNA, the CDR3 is TGTGCCAGCAGTCGGAGTGCGGGGGGTGGGGATACGCAGTATTTT.

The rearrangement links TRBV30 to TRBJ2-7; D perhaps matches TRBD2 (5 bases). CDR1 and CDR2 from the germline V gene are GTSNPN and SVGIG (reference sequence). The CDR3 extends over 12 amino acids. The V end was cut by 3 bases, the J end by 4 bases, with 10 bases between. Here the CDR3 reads CAWSAGQYEQYF. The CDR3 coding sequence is TGTGCCTGGAGCGCGGGTCAATACGAGCAGTACTTC.

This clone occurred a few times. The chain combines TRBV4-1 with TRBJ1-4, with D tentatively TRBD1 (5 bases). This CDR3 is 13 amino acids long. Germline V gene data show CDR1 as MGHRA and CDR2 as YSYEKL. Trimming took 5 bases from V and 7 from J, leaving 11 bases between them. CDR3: CASSTTRGEKLFF. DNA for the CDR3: TGCGCCAGCAGCACGACAAGGGGTGAAAAACTGTTTTTT.

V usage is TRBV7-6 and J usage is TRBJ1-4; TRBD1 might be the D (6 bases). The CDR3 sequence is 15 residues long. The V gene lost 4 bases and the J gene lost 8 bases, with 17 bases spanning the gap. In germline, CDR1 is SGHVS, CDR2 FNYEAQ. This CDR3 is CASSWRRGRREKLFF. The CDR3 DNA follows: TGTGCCAGCAGCTGGCGGCGGGGGCGACGAGAAAAACTGTTTTTT. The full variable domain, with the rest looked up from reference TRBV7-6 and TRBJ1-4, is GAGVSQSPRYKVTKRGQDVALRCDPISGHVSLYWYRQALGQGPEFLTYFNYEAQQDKSGLPNDRFSAERPEGSISTLTIQRTEQRDSAMYRCASSWRRGRREKLFFGSGTQLSVL.

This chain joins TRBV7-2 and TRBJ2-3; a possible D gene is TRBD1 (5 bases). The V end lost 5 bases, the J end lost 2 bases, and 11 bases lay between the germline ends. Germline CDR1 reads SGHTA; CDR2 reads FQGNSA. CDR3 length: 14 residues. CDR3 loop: CASSRGPSTDTQYF. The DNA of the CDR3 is TGTGCCAGCAGCAGGGGCCCCTCCACAGATACGCAGTATTTT.

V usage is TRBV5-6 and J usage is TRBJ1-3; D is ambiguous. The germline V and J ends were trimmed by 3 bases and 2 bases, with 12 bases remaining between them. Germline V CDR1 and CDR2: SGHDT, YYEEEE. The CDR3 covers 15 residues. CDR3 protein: CASSSNGVPGNTIYF. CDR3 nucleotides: TGTGCCAGCAGCTCCAACGGAGTACCTGGAAACACCATATATTTT. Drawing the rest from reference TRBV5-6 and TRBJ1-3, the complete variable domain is DAGVTQSPTHLIKTRGQQVTLRCSPKSGHDTVSWYQQALGQGPQFIFQYYEEEERQRGNFPDRFSGHQFPNYSSELNVNALLLGDSALYLCASSSNGVPGNTIYFGEGSWLTVV.

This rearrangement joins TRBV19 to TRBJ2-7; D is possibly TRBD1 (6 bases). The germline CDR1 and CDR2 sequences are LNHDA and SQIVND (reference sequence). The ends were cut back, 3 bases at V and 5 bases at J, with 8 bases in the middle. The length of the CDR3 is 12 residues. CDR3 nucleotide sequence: TGTGCCAGTAGTATTACAGGGAACGAGCAGTACTTC. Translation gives CASSITGNEQYF.

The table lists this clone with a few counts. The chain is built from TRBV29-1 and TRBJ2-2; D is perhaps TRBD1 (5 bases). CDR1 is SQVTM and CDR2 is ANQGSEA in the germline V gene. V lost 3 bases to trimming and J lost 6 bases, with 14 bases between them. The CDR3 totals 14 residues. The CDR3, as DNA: TGCAGCGTTGAGACAACATACAGGTCCGGGGAGCTGTTTTTT. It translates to CSVETTYRSGELFF.

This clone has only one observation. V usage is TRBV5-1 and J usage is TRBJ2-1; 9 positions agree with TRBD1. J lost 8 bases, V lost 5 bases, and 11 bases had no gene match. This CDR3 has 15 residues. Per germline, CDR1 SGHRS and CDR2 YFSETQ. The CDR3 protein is CASSSGQGRWDEQFF. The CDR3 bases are TGCGCCAGCAGTTCGGGACAGGGAAGGTGGGATGAGCAGTTCTTC.

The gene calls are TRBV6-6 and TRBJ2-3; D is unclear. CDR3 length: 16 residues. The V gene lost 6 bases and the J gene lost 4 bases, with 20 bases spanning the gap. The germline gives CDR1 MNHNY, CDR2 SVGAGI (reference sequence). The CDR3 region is CASSRGLSSPPDTQYF. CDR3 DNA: TGTGCCAGCAGCCGCGGCCTCTCCTCCCCCCCAGATACGCAGTATTTT.

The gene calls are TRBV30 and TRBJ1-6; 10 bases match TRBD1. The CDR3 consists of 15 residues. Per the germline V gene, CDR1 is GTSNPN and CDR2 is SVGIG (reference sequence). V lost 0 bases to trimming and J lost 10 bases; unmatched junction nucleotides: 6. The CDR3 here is CAWSVGTGAGSPLHF. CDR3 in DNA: TGTGCCTGGAGTGTAGGGACAGGGGCTGGATCACCCCTCCACTTT.

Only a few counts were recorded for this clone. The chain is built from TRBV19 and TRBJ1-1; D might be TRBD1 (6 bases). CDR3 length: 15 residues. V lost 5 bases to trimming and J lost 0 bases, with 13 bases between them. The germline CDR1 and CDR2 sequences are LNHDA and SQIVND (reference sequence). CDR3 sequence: CASSLRTDLNTEAFF. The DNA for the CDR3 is TGTGCCAGTAGTCTCCGGACAGACTTGAACACTGAAGCTTTCTTT.

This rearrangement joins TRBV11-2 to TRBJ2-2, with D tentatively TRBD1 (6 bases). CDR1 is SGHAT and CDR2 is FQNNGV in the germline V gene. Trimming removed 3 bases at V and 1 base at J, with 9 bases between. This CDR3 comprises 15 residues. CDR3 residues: CASSFRTVNTGELFF. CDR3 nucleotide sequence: TGTGCCAGCAGCTTCAGGACAGTGAACACCGGGGAGCTGTTTTTT. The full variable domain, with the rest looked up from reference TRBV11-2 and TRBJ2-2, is EAGVAQSPRYKIIEKRQSVAFWCNPISGHATLYWYQQILGQGPKLLIQFQNNGVVDDSQLPKDRFSAERLKGVDSTLKIQPAKLEDSAVYLCASSFRTVNTGELFFGEGSRLTVL.

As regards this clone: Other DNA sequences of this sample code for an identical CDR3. The CDR3 DNA follows: TGTGCCTGGAACAGGGATAGCAATCAGCCCCAGCATTTT. This gives the protein CAWNRDSNQPQHF. The chain couples TRBV30 to TRBJ1-5, with D possibly TRBD1 on 6 matching bases. V was shortened by 4 bases and J by 0 bases, with 7 bases between the two germline ends. CDR1 GTSNPN and CDR2 SVGIG come from the germline V gene (reference sequence). The CDR3 has 13 residues.

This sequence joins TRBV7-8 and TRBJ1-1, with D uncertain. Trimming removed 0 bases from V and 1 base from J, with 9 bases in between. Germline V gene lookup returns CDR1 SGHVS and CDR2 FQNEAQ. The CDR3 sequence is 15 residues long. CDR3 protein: CASSLANTRNTEAFF. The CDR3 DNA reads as TGTGCCAGCAGCTTAGCGAACACCCGGAACACTGAAGCTTTCTTT.

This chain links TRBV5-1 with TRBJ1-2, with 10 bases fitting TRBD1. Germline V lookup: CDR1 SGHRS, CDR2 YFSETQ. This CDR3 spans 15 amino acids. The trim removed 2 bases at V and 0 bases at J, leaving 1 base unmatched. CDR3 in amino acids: CASSLGTGANYGYTF. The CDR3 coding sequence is TGCGCCAGCAGCTTAGGGACAGGGGCTAACTATGGCTACACCTTC.

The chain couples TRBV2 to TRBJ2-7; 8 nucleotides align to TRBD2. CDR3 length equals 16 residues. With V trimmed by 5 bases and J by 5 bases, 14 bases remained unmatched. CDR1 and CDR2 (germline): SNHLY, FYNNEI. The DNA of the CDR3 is TGTGCCAGCAGTCGCGTTCGAGCAGCGGGGGCCCACGAGCAGTACTTC. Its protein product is CASSRVRAAGAHEQYF.

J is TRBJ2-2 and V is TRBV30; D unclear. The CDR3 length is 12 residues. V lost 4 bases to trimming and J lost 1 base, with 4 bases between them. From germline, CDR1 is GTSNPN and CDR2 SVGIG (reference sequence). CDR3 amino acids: CAWTGNTGELFF. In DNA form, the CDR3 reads TGTGCCTGGACAGGGAACACCGGGGAGCTGTTTTTT.

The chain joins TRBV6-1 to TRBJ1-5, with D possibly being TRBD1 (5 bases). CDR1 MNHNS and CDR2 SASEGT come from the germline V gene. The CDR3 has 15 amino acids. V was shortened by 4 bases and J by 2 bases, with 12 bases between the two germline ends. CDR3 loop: CASSVRGVGNQPQHF. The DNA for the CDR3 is TGTGCCAGCAGTGTACGGGGGGTTGGCAATCAGCCCCAGCATTTT.

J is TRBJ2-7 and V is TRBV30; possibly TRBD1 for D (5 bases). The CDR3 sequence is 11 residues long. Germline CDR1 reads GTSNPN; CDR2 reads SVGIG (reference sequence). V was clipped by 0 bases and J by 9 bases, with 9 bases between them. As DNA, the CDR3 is TGTGCCTGGAGTGTGTGGGGCGGGCAGTACTTC. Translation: CAWSVWGGQYF.

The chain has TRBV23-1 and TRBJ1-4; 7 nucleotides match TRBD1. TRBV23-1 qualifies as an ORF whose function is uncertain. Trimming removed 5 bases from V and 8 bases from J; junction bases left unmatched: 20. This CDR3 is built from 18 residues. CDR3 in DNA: TGCGCCAGCAGTTCATGCACTACTCGACAGGGTATTTGGGAAAAACTGTTTTTT. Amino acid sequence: CASSSCTTRQGIWEKLFF.

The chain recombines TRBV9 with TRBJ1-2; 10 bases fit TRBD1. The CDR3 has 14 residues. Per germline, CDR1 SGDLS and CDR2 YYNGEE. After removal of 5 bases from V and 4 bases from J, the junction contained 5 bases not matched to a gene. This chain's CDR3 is CASSPGQGSYGYTF. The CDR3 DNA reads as TGTGCCAGCAGTCCGGGACAGGGGAGCTATGGCTACACCTTC.